The TCR beta chain under discussion was sequenced for a study of OX40 agonist ivuxolimab in advanced cancers. For the study at large: Ivuxolimab, an agonistic anti-OX40 (CD134) antibody, was given to patients. Whole-study results and caveats: The antigens recognized by the expanded peripheral T cells, that is their antigen specificity, were not determined. Clonal expansion from baseline to week 6 occurred in both CD4+ and CD8+ T cells. In a subset of nonresponders, normalized T-cell clonal expansion was also low.

Concerning this clone itself: Its specificity is unknown.

Using immunoSEQ multiplex PCR, the repertoire was profiled, and TCRdb retains in-frame clones only, with some absent. This table holds roughly 50,000 clones, roughly three quarters found once. V lost 4 bases and J lost 6, with 13 bases in between. Germline assignment: CDR1 SQVTM and CDR2 ANQGSEA. There are 12 residues in the CDR3. This chain uses TRBV29-1 with TRBJ2-7; the D gene is possibly TRBD1 (6 bases). The sequence came from an adult with an advanced solid tumor such as melanoma, head and neck, liver or kidney cancer. Here the sequenced sample was CD4+ or CD8+ T cells sorted from blood, taken in a trial of the OX40 agonist ivuxolimab. CDR3 amino acids: CSVGQANGEQYF. In DNA form, the CDR3 reads TGCAGCGTTGGACAGGCGAACGGCGAGCAGTACTTC.